This TCR beta chain was profiled in a study of molecular identifiers for immune sequencing clone quantification. Overall study: Replicates partitioned RNA from around 18,000 or 91,000 naive CD8 cells into five parts, sequencing four. Study-level results: Clones above 20 RNA copies contained over 99% of effector molecules but under 1% of naive ones.

The germline gives CDR1 SNHLY, CDR2 FYNNEI. This CDR3 has 15 residues. Losses at the gene ends were 5 bases for V and 0 bases for J; bases not matched to a gene: 6. This clonotype was recorded at least ten times. The antigen remains undetermined. Naive CD8 libraries were made from about 21,000 to 970,000 sorted cells, and they used 10%, 30% or 50% RNA. Naive CD8 T cells were FACS-sorted by CD8+CD4-CCR7+CD45RA+ markers. Via MiXCR, TCRdb re-called the PCR reads, giving one row per CDR3 protein. The sample contains about 640,000 distinct CDR3 sequences, about 20% of which appear only once. Sequenced input: naive CD8+ T cells from blood, with Jurkat cell RNA spiked in. As to subset: FACS-sorted CD8+CD4-CCR7+CD45RA+ naive T cells. The source of this sequence is a human donor in good health. Some libraries in this study had Jurkat cell RNA spiked in. The V call is TRBV2, the J call TRBJ1-1; the match to TRBD1 covers 7 bases. In nucleotides, the CDR3 is TGTGCCAGCAGTTCACAGACAGGGATGAACACTGAAGCTTTCTTT. Protein product: CASSSQTGMNTEAFF.